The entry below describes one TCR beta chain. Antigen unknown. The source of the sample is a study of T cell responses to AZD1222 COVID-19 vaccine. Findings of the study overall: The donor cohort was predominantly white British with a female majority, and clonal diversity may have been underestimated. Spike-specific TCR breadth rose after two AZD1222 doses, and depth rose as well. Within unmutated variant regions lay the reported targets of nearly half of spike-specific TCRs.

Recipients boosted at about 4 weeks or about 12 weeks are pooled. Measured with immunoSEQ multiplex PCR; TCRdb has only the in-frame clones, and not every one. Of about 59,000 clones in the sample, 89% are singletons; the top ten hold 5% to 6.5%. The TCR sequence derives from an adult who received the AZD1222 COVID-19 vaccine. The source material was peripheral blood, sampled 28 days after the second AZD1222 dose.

The CDR3, as DNA: TGCGCCAGCAGTGAGATCGCTAGCCGGAATGAGCAGTTCTTC. Its translation is CASSEIASRNEQFF. The chain carries TRBV10-1 and TRBJ2-1; D perhaps matches TRBD2 (5 bases). The CDR3 is made up of 14 amino acids. Germline CDR1 and CDR2: WNHNN and SYGVQD (reference sequence). Trimming took 2 bases from V and 7 from J, leaving 12 bases between them.